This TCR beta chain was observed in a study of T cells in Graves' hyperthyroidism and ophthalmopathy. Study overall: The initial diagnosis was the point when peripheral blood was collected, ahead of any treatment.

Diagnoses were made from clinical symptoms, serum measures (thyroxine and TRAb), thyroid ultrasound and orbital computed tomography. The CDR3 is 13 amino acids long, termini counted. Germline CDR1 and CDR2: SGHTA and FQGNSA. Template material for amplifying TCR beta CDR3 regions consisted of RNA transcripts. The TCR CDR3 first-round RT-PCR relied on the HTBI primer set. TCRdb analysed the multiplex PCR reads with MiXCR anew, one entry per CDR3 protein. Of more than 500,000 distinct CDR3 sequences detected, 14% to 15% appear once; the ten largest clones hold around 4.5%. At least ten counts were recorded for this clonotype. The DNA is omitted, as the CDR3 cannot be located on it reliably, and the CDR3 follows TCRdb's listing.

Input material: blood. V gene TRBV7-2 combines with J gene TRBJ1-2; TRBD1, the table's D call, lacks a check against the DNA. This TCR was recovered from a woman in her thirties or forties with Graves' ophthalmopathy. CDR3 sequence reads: CASSFGPGGGYTF.